This TCR beta chain was found in a study of cytomegalovirus exposure and HLA in healthy donors. Per the germline V gene, CDR1 is MDHEN and CDR2 is SYDVKM. The CDR3 consists of 17 residues. Deletions cut 9 bases from V and 5 bases from J, with 29 bases between. Libraries were prepared by immunoSEQ multiplex PCR; TCRdb keeps only in-frame clonotypes and omits some of them. The table records some 130,000 clones, 89% of them present only once. This rearrangement joins TRBV28 to TRBJ2-7; maybe TRBD2 (5 bases). Sequencing used PBMCs. This TCR came from a woman younger than 35 in good health and CMV-seronegative. CDR3 sequence (DNA): TGTGCCAGGGCCTCGGGGAAGCTCTCGACCGGCAGCCACGAGCAGTACTTC. Amino acids: CARASGKLSTGSHEQYF.